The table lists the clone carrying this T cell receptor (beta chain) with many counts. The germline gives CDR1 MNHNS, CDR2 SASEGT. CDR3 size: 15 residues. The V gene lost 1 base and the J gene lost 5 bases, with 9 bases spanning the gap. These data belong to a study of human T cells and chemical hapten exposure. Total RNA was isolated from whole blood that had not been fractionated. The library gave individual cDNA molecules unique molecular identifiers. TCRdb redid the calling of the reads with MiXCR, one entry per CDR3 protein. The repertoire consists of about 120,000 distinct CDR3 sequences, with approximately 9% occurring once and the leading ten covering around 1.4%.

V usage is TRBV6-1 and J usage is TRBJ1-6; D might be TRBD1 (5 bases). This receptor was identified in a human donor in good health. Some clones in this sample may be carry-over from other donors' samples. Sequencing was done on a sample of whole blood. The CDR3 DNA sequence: TGTGCCAGCAGTGAAGGACAGAGCGATAATTCACCCCTCCACTTT. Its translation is CASSEGQSDNSPLHF.